These T cell receptor beta chains were read from a single sample in a study of blood T cell repertoires in COVID-19. Generated by immunoSEQ multiplex PCR, the TCRdb table keeps only in-frame clones and is missing some. This repertoire shows under 250,000 clones, around three quarters found once; its top ten account for 4.5% to 7%. The sequenced sample consisted of peripheral blood. The source of these receptors is a woman in her 70s with acute or convalescent COVID-19. CDR3s include the opening cysteine and the closing phenylalanine or tryptophan. The order of the fields is D gene, J gene, clone size, V gene, CDR3 protein, CDR3 DNA. The D gene is left open where the match is weak. Not every row has a clone size; where given, it reads once, few, many or a size class.

TRBD2	TRBJ2-1	NA	TRBV5-1	CASSFLAGSGNEQFF	TGCGCCAGCAGCTTCCTAGCGGGATCTGGTAATGAGCAGTTCTTC
TRBD1	TRBJ2-7	NA	TRBV18	CASSPGQTAYEQYF	TGTGCCAGCTCACCGGGACAGACCGCCTACGAGCAGTACTTC
TRBD2	TRBJ2-2	NA	TRBV5-1	CASSSVIDLAGRTTGELFF	TGCGCCAGCAGCTCGGTAATAGATCTAGCGGGAAGGACCACCGGGGAGCTGTTTTTT
TRBD2	TRBJ2-3	few	TRBV3-1/TRBV3-2	CASQAGGTDTQYF	TGTGCCAGCCAGGCGGGAGGCACAGATACGCAGTATTTT
NA	TRBJ2-5	NA	TRBV21-1	CASSAQGLAEETQYF	TGTGCCAGCAGCGCACAGGGCCTAGCGGAAGAGACCCAGTACTTC
TRBD1	TRBJ2-7	NA	TRBV7-8	CASSLWDRGLYEQYF	TGTGCCAGCAGCTTATGGGACAGGGGGCTCTACGAGCAGTACTTC
TRBD2	TRBJ2-7	NA	TRBV6-5	CASIPLTSGSYEQYF	TGTGCCAGCATCCCGTTGACTAGCGGGAGCTACGAGCAGTACTTC
NA	TRBJ1-1	NA	TRBV5-5	CASSQTGTLNTEAFF	TGTGCCAGCAGCCAGACCGGGACACTGAACACTGAAGCTTTCTTT
TRBD1	TRBJ2-5	NA	TRBV5-1	CASSHTTGVLEETQYF	TGCGCCAGCAGTCATACAACAGGGGTTCTAGAGGAGACCCAGTACTTC
NA	TRBJ2-1	NA	TRBV7-2	CASSPRGAPNEQFF	TGTGCCAGCAGCCCTCGGGGGGCCCCGAATGAGCAGTTCTTC
TRBD2	TRBJ2-1	NA	TRBV5-4	CASSATSGGSYNEQFF	TGTGCCAGCAGCGCGACTAGCGGGGGCTCCTACAATGAGCAGTTCTTC
NA	TRBJ2-1	NA	TRBV6-1	CASSEVLIGEQFF	TGTGCCAGCAGTGAAGTCCTCATCGGGGAGCAGTTCTTC
NA	TRBJ1-2	NA	TRBV25-1	CASSPQTGKNYGYTF	TGTGCCAGCAGCCCCCAGACAGGAAAAAACTATGGCTACACCTTC
TRBD2	TRBJ2-1	NA	TRBV19	CASSMLAGAVNEQFF	TGTGCCAGTAGTATGCTGGCGGGAGCTGTGAATGAGCAGTTCTTC
NA	TRBJ1-2	NA	TRBV28	CASSFSGSNYGYTF	TGTGCCAGCAGTTTCTCGGGATCTAACTATGGCTACACCTTC
NA	TRBJ1-6	NA	TRBV7-9	CASSLRQANSPLHF	TGTGCCAGCAGCTTGCGACAGGCTAATTCACCCCTCCACTTT
TRBD2	TRBJ2-7	few	TRBV7-9	CASSPSATSGAYEQYF	TGTGCCAGCAGCCCCAGCGCCACTAGCGGGGCCTACGAGCAGTACTTC
NA	TRBJ1-1	few	TRBV5-4	CASSLSRNTEAFF	TGTGCCAGCAGCTTGTCCCGGAACACTGAAGCTTTCTTT
NA	TRBJ2-5	NA	TRBV5-4	CASSSWTSQETQYF	TGTGCCAGCAGCTCCTGGACTTCGCAAGAGACCCAGTACTTC
NA	TRBJ1-6	NA	TRBV27	CASSLSPGVGSPLHF	TGTGCCAGCAGTTTATCACCAGGGGTGGGTTCACCCCTCCACTTT
NA	TRBJ2-6	NA	TRBV30	CAWSVPMTGANVLTF	TGTGCCTGGAGTGTACCTATGACTGGGGCCAACGTCCTGACTTTC
TRBD1	TRBJ1-6	NA	TRBV2	CASSEIRGQSSPLHF	TGTGCCAGCAGTGAAATTAGGGGACAGAGTTCACCCCTCCACTTT
TRBD2	TRBJ2-1	NA	TRBV3-1/TRBV3-2	CASSHLAGGPNEQFF	TGTGCCAGCAGCCATCTAGCGGGAGGCCCCAATGAGCAGTTCTTC
TRBD2	TRBJ2-1	NA	TRBV5-4	CASRAGTSGSGQFF	TGTGCCAGCAGGGCCGGGACTAGCGGGAGTGGGCAGTTCTTC